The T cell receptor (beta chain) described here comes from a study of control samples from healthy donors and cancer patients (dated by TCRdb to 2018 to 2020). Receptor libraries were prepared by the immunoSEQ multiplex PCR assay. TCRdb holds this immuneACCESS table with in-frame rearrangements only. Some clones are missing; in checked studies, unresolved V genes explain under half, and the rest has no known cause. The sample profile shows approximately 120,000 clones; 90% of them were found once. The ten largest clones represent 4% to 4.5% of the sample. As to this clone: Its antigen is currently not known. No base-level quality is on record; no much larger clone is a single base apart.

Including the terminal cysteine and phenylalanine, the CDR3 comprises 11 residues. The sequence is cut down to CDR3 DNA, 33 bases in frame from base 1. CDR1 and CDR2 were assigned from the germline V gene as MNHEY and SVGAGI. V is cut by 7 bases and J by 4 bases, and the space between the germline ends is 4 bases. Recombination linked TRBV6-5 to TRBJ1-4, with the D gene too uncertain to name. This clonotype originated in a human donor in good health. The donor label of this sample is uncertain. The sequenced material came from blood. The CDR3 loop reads CASISNEKLFF. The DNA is TGTGCCAGCATCAGTAATGAAAAACTGTTTTTT.